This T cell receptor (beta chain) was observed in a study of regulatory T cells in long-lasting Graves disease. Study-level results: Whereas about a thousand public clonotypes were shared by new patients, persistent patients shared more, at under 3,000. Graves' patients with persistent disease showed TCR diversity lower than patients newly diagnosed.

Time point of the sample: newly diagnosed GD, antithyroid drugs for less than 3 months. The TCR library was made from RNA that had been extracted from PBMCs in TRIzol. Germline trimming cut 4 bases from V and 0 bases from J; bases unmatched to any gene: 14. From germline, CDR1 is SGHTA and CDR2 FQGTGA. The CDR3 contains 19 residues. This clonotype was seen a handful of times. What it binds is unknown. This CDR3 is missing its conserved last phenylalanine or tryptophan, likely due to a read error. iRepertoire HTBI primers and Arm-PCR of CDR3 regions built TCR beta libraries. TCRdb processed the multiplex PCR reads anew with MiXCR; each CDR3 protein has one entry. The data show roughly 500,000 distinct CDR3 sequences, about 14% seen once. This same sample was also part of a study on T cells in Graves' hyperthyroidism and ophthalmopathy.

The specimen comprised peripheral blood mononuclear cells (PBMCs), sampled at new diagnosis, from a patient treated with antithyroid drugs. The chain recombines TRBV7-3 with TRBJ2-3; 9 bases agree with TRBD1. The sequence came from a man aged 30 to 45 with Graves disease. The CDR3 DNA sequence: TGTGCCAGCAGCTCGACAGGGGGGCTAGCGGATAGTAGCACAGATACGCAGTATTCT. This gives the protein CASSSTGGLADSSTDTQYS.